The 27 T cell receptor beta chains reported below all come from one sample, sequenced in a study of T cells in Graves' hyperthyroidism and ophthalmopathy. TCR beta CDR3 regions were amplified from RNA. An initial round of RT-PCR targeting the TCR CDR3 relied on the HTBI primer set. Each CDR3 protein is one row after TCRdb ran MiXCR on the multiplex PCR reads. The profile shows 300,000 or so distinct CDR3 sequences, 15% to 20% of them singletons. The sequenced sample was blood. The receptor source for this set is a woman aged 50 to 60 with Graves' hyperthyroidism.

J is TRBJ2-7 and V is TRBV6-1, with 7 bases matching TRBD2. Germline CDR1 reads MNHNS; CDR2 reads SASEGT. This CDR3 has 13 residues. The trim removed 10 bases at V and 0 bases at J, leaving 6 bases unmatched. The CDR3 bases are TGTGCCATCGAGCGGGGCCCCTCCTACGAGCAGTACTTC. It is translated as CAIERGPSYEQYF.

The rearrangement joins TRBV6-1 to TRBJ2-7; 7 bases are a match to TRBD1. The CDR3 spans 14 residues. Germline-derived CDR1 and CDR2 are MNHNS and SASEGT. V was clipped by 6 bases and J by 7 bases; unmatched bases: 12. The CDR3 DNA follows: TGTGCCAGCAGGAGAAGACAGGGTGCGCAGGAGCAGTACTTC. It codes for CASRRRQGAQEQYF.

The chain employs TRBV5-6 and TRBJ1-5; D is unresolved. The germline gives CDR1 SGHDT, CDR2 YYEEEE. Trimming cost V 0 bases and J 6 bases, with 4 bases left between them. There are 12 residues in the CDR3. Here the CDR3 DNA reads TGTGCCAGCAGCTTGGGGTTTCAGCCCCAGCATTTT. Translation: CASSLGFQPQHF.

This clonotype was found a few times. A much larger clone lies a single base off, so this may be a read error. The chain couples TRBV5-1 to TRBJ2-1; D remains ambiguous. Germline V gene data show CDR1 as SGHRS and CDR2 as YFSETQ. This CDR3 has 17 amino acids. The CDR3 region has the DNA TGCGCCAGCAGCTTGGCTTCACCAGCGACCTCCTACAATGGGCAGTTCTTC. Translating it yields CASSLASPATSYNGQFF.

This clonotype came up a few times. This chain links TRBV20-1 with TRBJ2-5; no clear D gene. CDR1 and CDR2 (germline): DFQATT, SNEGSKA (reference sequence). V shed 0 bases and J shed 4 bases, with 9 bases lying between them. The CDR3 is 13 amino acids. CDR3 sequence: CSARERLAETQYF. CDR3 DNA: TGCAGTGCTAGAGAACGGCTTGCAGAGACCCAGTACTTC.

V and J are TRBV6-2 or TRBV6-3 and TRBJ2-2; D perhaps matches TRBD2 (6 bases). Germline CDR1 MNHEY, CDR2 SVGEGT. Trimming took off 6 bases at V and 9 bases at J, with 17 bases between the two ends. The CDR3 totals 14 residues. The CDR3 DNA reads as TGTGCCAGCAGAGACAGCGGGTCGGCTAGGGAGCTGTTTTTT. Protein: CASRDSGSARELFF.

The V call is TRBV6-2 or TRBV6-3, the J call TRBJ2-7; D remains unclear. The CDR3 has 13 residues. Germline CDR1 MNHEY, CDR2 SVGEGT. V was clipped by 7 bases and J by 0 bases, with 10 bases between them. The CDR3 coding sequence is TGTGCCAGCAACTCGGCGAGCTCCTACGAGCAGTACTTC. It yields the protein CASNSASSYEQYF.

CDR3 region: CSVEGLAYNEQFF. DNA of the CDR3: TGCAGCGTTGAAGGGCTAGCGTACAATGAGCAGTTCTTC. The rearrangement links TRBV29-1 to TRBJ2-1, with TRBD2 as a possible D gene (6 bases). The V end lost 1 base, the J end lost 4 bases, and 8 bases lay between the germline ends. Germline V gives CDR1 SQVTM, CDR2 ANQGSEA. The CDR3 runs 13 residues.

The chain uses TRBV7-9 and TRBJ2-5; 8 nucleotides line up with TRBD1. V lost 5 bases, J lost 2 bases, and 10 bases stayed unmatched. Per the germline V gene, CDR1 is SEHNR and CDR2 is FQNEAQ (reference sequence). The CDR3 contains 16 residues. DNA for the CDR3: TGTGCCAGCAGCCCCGGACAGGGTAGTGGGCAAGAGACCCAGTACTTC. Translated: CASSPGQGSGQETQYF.

The chain joins TRBV28 to TRBJ2-5, with 14 nucleotides matching TRBD2. The length of the CDR3 is 17 residues. J lost 0 bases, V lost 6 bases, and 6 bases had no gene match. CDR1 MDHEN and CDR2 SYDVKM come from the germline V gene. In DNA, the CDR3 is TGTGCCAGCAGGCGACTAGCGGGAGGGCCCGACCAAGAGACCCAGTACTTC. Protein product: CASRRLAGGPDQETQYF.

This clonotype has only a few counts. The chain uses TRBV5-1 and TRBJ2-7, with D possibly matching TRBD2 (6 bases). Germline lookup yields CDR1 SGHRS and CDR2 YFSETQ. CDR3 length: 16 amino acids. V dropped 4 bases and J dropped 0 bases, with 17 bases sitting between them. The CDR3 reads CASSLTGLLSSYEQYF. The CDR3 nucleotides read TGCGCCAGCAGCCTTACGGGACTCTTAAGCTCCTACGAGCAGTACTTC.

This clonotype was counted many times. This chain connects TRBV7-8 to TRBJ2-3; D ambiguous. The V end lost 3 bases, the J end lost 0 bases, and 10 bases lay between the germline ends. The CDR3 covers 15 residues. Germline V gene sequence: CDR1 SGHVS, CDR2 FQNEAQ. CDR3 sequence (DNA): TGTGCCAGCAGCTTTTCCCTGGTTAGCACAGATACGCAGTATTTT. Protein product: CASSFSLVSTDTQYF.

The chain is built from TRBV20-1 and TRBJ2-1; TRBD2 matches 10 bases. The CDR3 loop spans 14 amino acids. The V gene's germline CDR1 is DFQATT and CDR2 SNEGSKA (reference sequence). Losses at the gene ends were 1 base for V and 8 bases for J; bases not matched to a gene: 5. The CDR3 DNA reads TGCAGTGCTAGAGTTGGGAGCGGGGGGGATGAGCAGTTCTTC. It encodes CSARVGSGGDEQFF.

The chain links TRBV5-1 to TRBJ2-1; D remains unclear. The CDR3 has 14 residues. Trimming removed 1 base at V and 7 bases at J, with 12 bases between. The germline V gene encodes CDR1 SGHRS and CDR2 YFSETQ. The CDR3 sequence is CASSLTLSPNEQFF. For the CDR3, the DNA is TGCGCCAGCAGCTTGACCCTCTCCCCGAATGAGCAGTTCTTC.

The chain employs TRBV4-1 and TRBJ2-5; the match to TRBD2 covers 12 bases. The length of the CDR3 is 18 residues. Looked up from germline, CDR1 is MGHRA and CDR2 is YSYEKL. With 0 bases clipped from V and 4 bases from J, the junction kept 9 bases outside the gene matches. CDR3 nucleotide sequence: TGCGCCAGCAGCCAAGATGGGCTAGCGGGAGGGTATGGAGAGACCCAGTACTTC. Protein: CASSQDGLAGGYGETQYF.

This clonotype was seen a handful of times. This chain connects TRBV5-4 to TRBJ1-2; 8 nucleotides align to TRBD1. Germline V lookup: CDR1 SGHNT, CDR2 YYREEE (reference sequence). V trimming: 0 bases; J trimming: 6 bases; junction bases outside the gene matches: 7. The CDR3 has 15 residues. The CDR3: CASSLEPRGHDGYTF. The CDR3 DNA follows: TGTGCCAGCAGCTTGGAACCCAGGGGGCATGATGGCTACACCTTC.

The gene calls are TRBV30 and TRBJ1-2; 10 bases map to TRBD1. CDR3 length: 14 amino acids. Germline V gene sequence: CDR1 GTSNPN, CDR2 SVGIG (reference sequence). The V segment lost 4 bases and the J segment 4 bases; nucleotides outside the gene matches: 6. The CDR3 loop reads CAWNRQGAGYGYTF. CDR3 in DNA: TGTGCCTGGAATCGACAGGGGGCTGGCTATGGCTACACCTTC.

J is TRBJ1-1 and V is TRBV25-1; 10 bases match TRBD1. The germline CDR1 and CDR2 sequences are MGHDK and SYGVNS. Unmatched junction bases numbered 9, after V lost 11 bases and J lost 6 bases. This CDR3 region has 13 residues. The CDR3 nucleotides read TGTGCCGCCGGGACAGGGGTTTTGCCTGAAGCTTTCTTT. Its translation is CAAGTGVLPEAFF.

This chain uses TRBV20-1 with TRBJ2-1, with no clear D. V dropped 4 bases and J dropped 0 bases, with 16 bases sitting between them. Germline assignment: CDR1 DFQATT and CDR2 SNEGSKA (reference sequence). The CDR3 contains 16 residues. The CDR3 reads CSATFRGPGSYNEQFF. The CDR3 DNA sequence: TGCAGTGCTACCTTTCGCGGACCGGGCTCCTACAATGAGCAGTTCTTC.

This sequence joins TRBV10-3 and TRBJ2-7, with 10 bases matching TRBD2. Per germline, CDR1 ENHRY and CDR2 SYGVKD. With V trimmed by 2 bases and J by 1 base, 5 bases remained unmatched. This CDR3 is 16 amino acids long. The chain's CDR3 is CAISEGSSGGSYEQYF. The CDR3 coding sequence is TGTGCCATCAGTGAGGGGTCTAGCGGGGGTTCCTACGAGCAGTACTTC.

This sequence joins TRBV7-9 and TRBJ1-1; D remains unclear. Germline V gives CDR1 SEHNR, CDR2 FQNEAQ (reference sequence). This CDR3 comprises 13 residues. Trimming shortened V by 6 bases and J by 3 bases, and 11 bases separated the two germline ends. As DNA, the CDR3 is TGTGCCAGCAGACCCAAAAGTGACACTGAAGCTTTCTTT. Its translation: CASRPKSDTEAFF.

The chain links TRBV30 to TRBJ2-1; D gene ambiguous. The V gene's germline CDR1 is GTSNPN and CDR2 SVGIG (reference sequence). V was pared by 2 bases and J by 8 bases, with 4 bases between. The CDR3 has 10 amino acids. For the CDR3, the DNA is TGTGCCTGGAGTAGGTATGAGCAGTTCTTC. This gives the protein CAWSRYEQFF.

The rearrangement joins TRBV4-1 to TRBJ2-5, with TRBD2 as a possible D gene (5 bases). Between the trimmed V and J ends, which lost 0 bases and 5 bases, there was a span of 16 bases. CDR1 is MGHRA, CDR2 YSYEKL, per germline. CDR3 length: 16 residues. CDR3 nucleotide sequence: TGCGCCAGCAGCCAAGACGACTTCGCGGGCGAGGAGACCCAGTACTTC. It translates to CASSQDDFAGEETQYF.

The V call is TRBV4-1, the J call TRBJ2-3, with TRBD2 matching over 8 bases. Germline lookup yields CDR1 MGHRA and CDR2 YSYEKL. The CDR3 totals 16 residues. The ends lost 1 base at V and 3 bases at J; junction bases unmatched: 6. The CDR3 DNA follows: TGCGCCAGCAGCCAAGCCCCCAGCGGGAGTACAGATACGCAGTATTTT. Translation gives CASSQAPSGSTDTQYF.

The rearrangement uses TRBV20-1 and TRBJ2-3; 9 bases align to TRBD1. J gave up 0 bases and V 4 bases, and 5 bases lay outside the gene matches. CDR3 length equals 15 residues. In germline, CDR1 is DFQATT, CDR2 SNEGSKA (reference sequence). In DNA form, the CDR3 reads TGCAGTGCTACCGCGGGGACAGGGAGCACAGATACGCAGTATTTT. Translation: CSATAGTGSTDTQYF.

This clonotype was observed at least ten times. The V gene is TRBV27, the J gene TRBJ2-3; D is unclear. The CDR3 is 13 residues long. Germline CDR1 MNHEY, CDR2 SMNVEV (reference sequence). V lost 5 bases and J 2 bases, leaving 8 bases between the germline ends. In DNA form, the CDR3 reads TGTGCCAGCAGTCCCGCGGACACAGATACGCAGTATTTT. Protein product: CASSPADTDTQYF.

This clonotype showed up many times. The gene calls are TRBV18 and TRBJ2-5, with 9 bases that match TRBD1. V shed 5 bases and J 5 bases; nucleotides not matched to a gene: 6. Germline loops: CDR1 KGHSH, CDR2 LQKENI. This CDR3 comprises 14 residues. CDR3 sequence (DNA): TGTGCCAGCTCATCCACAGGGGGCGAGGAGACCCAGTACTTC. This gives the protein CASSSTGGEETQYF.